One and the same sample provided the 27 T cell receptor beta chains below, sequenced in a study of T cell changes during pregnancy in multiple sclerosis (dated by TCRdb to between 2018 and 2020). Receptors were amplified or captured by the immunoSEQ multiplex PCR assay. The table was pulled from immuneACCESS by TCRdb, which kept in-frame rearrangements only. Such tables lose some clones; where checked, under half of the loss comes from unresolved V genes, and the rest has no known cause. This sample comprises around 62,000 clones, around 93% of them detected only once. The top ten constitute under 5% of the sample. This specimen consisted of CD8+ T cells from peripheral blood mononuclear cells, obtained in the second trimester of pregnancy. The receptors derive from a female donor with multiple sclerosis, enrolled in a pregnancy study.

The chain joins TRBV19 to TRBJ1-5; 9 positions agree with TRBD1. CDR1 is LNHDA and CDR2 is SQIVND in the germline V gene (reference sequence). Trimming cost V 5 bases and J 2 bases; bases outside gene matches: 13. This CDR3 spans 18 amino acids. The CDR3: CASSPPGQGMRGNQPQHF. CDR3 in DNA: TGTGCCAGTAGTCCACCGGGACAGGGCATGAGAGGCAATCAGCCCCAGCATTTT.

The chain uses TRBV2 and TRBJ2-1, with 10 bases lining up with TRBD1. With 10 bases clipped from V and 4 bases from J, the junction kept 4 bases outside the gene matches. The CDR3 loop spans 13 amino acids. Germline-derived CDR1 and CDR2 are SNHLY and FYNNEI. In DNA, the CDR3 is TGTGCCATAGACAGGGGGCAATACAATGAGCAGTTCTTC. This encodes CAIDRGQYNEQFF. The complete variable domain, with remaining parts taken from reference TRBV2 and TRBJ2-1, reads EPEVTQTPSHQVTQMGQEVILRCVPISNHLYFYWYRQILGQKVEFLVSFYNNEISEKSEIFDDQFSVERPDGSNFTLKIRSTKLEDSAMYFCAIDRGQYNEQFFGPGTRLTVL.

The chain employs TRBV15 and TRBJ2-1; TRBD2 might be the D (6 bases). V dropped 1 base and J dropped 6 bases, with 10 bases sitting between them. Germline CDR1 reads LNHNV; CDR2 reads YYDKDF (reference sequence). This CDR3 contains 14 residues. In DNA, the CDR3 is TGTGCCACCAGCAGAGGTGGAGGGGTCAATGAGCAGTTCTTC. Its protein product is CATSRGGGVNEQFF.

The rearrangement uses TRBV4-2 and TRBJ2-6; D may be TRBD2 (5 bases). The V gene lost 0 bases and the J gene lost 1 base, with 13 bases spanning the gap. There are 18 residues in the CDR3. Looked up from germline, CDR1 is LGHNA and CDR2 is YNFKEQ. This CDR3 reads CASSQDGVETSGANVLTF. The CDR3 nucleotides are TGTGCCAGCAGCCAAGACGGGGTCGAAACTTCTGGGGCCAACGTCCTGACTTTC.

There are a few counts of this clone. The V call is TRBV9, the J call TRBJ2-1, with 13 bases fitting TRBD2. Trimming took 3 bases from V and 4 from J; bases not matched to a gene: 4. From germline, CDR1 is SGDLS and CDR2 YYNGEE. This CDR3 spans 16 amino acids. CDR3 coding DNA: TGTGCCAGCAGCGAACTAGCGGGAGGGGGTTACAATGAGCAGTTCTTC. Translation gives CASSELAGGGYNEQFF.

V is TRBV5-8 and J is TRBJ1-2, with D perhaps matching TRBD1 (6 bases). V was clipped by 4 bases and J by 7 bases, with 17 bases between them. CDR1 is SGHTS and CDR2 is YDEGEE in the germline V gene. The CDR3 loop spans 14 amino acids. In DNA form, the CDR3 reads TGTGCCAGCAGCCTGGGGGACGGGGGGGCTGGCTACACCTTC. Amino acids: CASSLGDGGAGYTF. Drawing the rest from reference TRBV5-8 and TRBJ1-2, the complete variable domain is EAGVTQSPTHLIKTRGQQATLRCSPISGHTSVYWYQQALGLGLQFLLWYDEGEERNRGNFPPRFSGRQFPNYSSELNVNALELEDSALYLCASSLGDGGAGYTFGSGTRLTVV.

The chain links TRBV7-9 to TRBJ2-2; 11 positions agree with TRBD1. Germline V gene lookup returns CDR1 SEHNR and CDR2 FQNEAQ (reference sequence). The CDR3 contains 15 residues. J gave up 7 bases and V 5 bases, and 6 bases lay outside the gene matches. The DNA of the CDR3 is TGTGCCAGCAGCCCGACGGACAGGGGGCGCGGGGAGCTGTTTTTT. It translates to CASSPTDRGRGELFF.

The chain links TRBV7-6 to TRBJ2-7; maybe TRBD1 (7 bases). The CDR3 spans 17 residues. Germline V gives CDR1 SGHVS, CDR2 FNYEAQ. Trimming pared 1 base from V and 3 bases from J, leaving 19 bases between. This CDR3 reads CASSLVQGEASDYEQYF. The DNA of the CDR3 is TGTGCCAGCAGCTTAGTTCAGGGGGAGGCCTCGGACTACGAGCAGTACTTC.

In this sample, this clone turned up once. V and J are TRBV4-3 and TRBJ2-1, with a possible D match to TRBD1 (5 bases). Germline V lookup: CDR1 LGHNA, CDR2 YSLEER. The V and J ends lost 1 base and 8 bases respectively, with 15 bases between them. The CDR3 is made up of 15 amino acids. Written as DNA, the CDR3 is TGCGCCAGCAGCCAAGGCCGGACACCCACCGATGAGCAGTTCTTC. Protein sequence: CASSQGRTPTDEQFF.

The sample holds a few counts of this clone. For the CDR3, the DNA is TGTGCCAGCACCTCGGGTGGTAATTCACCCCTCCACTTT. As protein: CASTSGGNSPLHF. The chain uses TRBV27 and TRBJ1-6; no definite D call. CDR3 size: 13 residues. The V end lost 7 bases, the J end lost 6 bases, and 10 bases lay between the germline ends. Germline CDR1 MNHEY, CDR2 SMNVEV (reference sequence).

This chain's CDR3 is CASSHRPRQGAWGNQPQHF. In DNA form, the CDR3 reads TGCGCCAGCAGTCATAGGCCGAGACAGGGGGCCTGGGGCAATCAGCCCCAGCATTTT. This chain connects TRBV23-1 to TRBJ1-5, with 10 bases matching TRBD1. TRBV23-1 is an ORF; its function is uncertain. The CDR3 length is 19 residues. J was trimmed by 2 bases and V by 3 bases; bases with no gene match: 13.

The rearrangement links TRBV2 to TRBJ2-2; D perhaps matches TRBD2 (5 bases). The CDR3 consists of 15 residues. V lost 6 bases and J 0 bases, leaving 11 bases between the germline ends. The V gene's germline CDR1 is SNHLY and CDR2 FYNNEI. The CDR3 DNA follows: TGTGCCAGCAGCGGAGGCGTAGCGAACACCGGGGAGCTGTTTTTT. It encodes CASSGGVANTGELFF.

J is TRBJ1-2 and V is TRBV6-1; D ambiguous. The CDR3 runs to 15 residues. Trimming removed 3 bases at V and 0 bases at J, with 11 bases between. Per the germline V gene, CDR1 is MNHNS and CDR2 is SASEGT. CDR3 in DNA: TGTGCCAGCAGTGAGAGTCCGTACCCTAACTATGGCTACACCTTC. This gives the protein CASSESPYPNYGYTF.

The chain carries TRBV30 and TRBJ1-5, with no clear D. The CDR3 is 15 residues long. Per germline, CDR1 GTSNPN and CDR2 SVGIG (reference sequence). V shed 0 bases and J shed 3 bases, with 12 bases lying between them. CDR3 sequence: CAWSVRGRNNQPQHF. CDR3 coding DNA: TGTGCCTGGAGTGTACGGGGTAGGAACAATCAGCCCCAGCATTTT. Supplemented by reference TRBV30 and TRBJ1-5, the full variable domain reads SQTIHQWPATLVQPVGSPLSLECTVEGTSNPNLYWYRQAAGRGLQLLFYSVGIGQISSEVPQNLSASRPQDRQFILSSKKLLLSDSGFYLCAWSVRGRNNQPQHFGDGTRLSIL.

The chain combines TRBV2 with TRBJ2-2; TRBD1 matches 8 bases. The CDR3 spans 17 residues. V lost 4 bases, J lost 5 bases, and 12 bases stayed unmatched. Germline V gene lookup returns CDR1 SNHLY and CDR2 FYNNEI. In nucleotides, the CDR3 is TGTGCCAGCAGTGGGGCTCCGGGACAGGCCCTGACCGGGGAGCTGTTTTTT. This sequence encodes CASSGAPGQALTGELFF.

The V and J genes are TRBV5-1 and TRBJ1-1, with TRBD1 matching 7 bases. The CDR3 has 17 residues. From germline, CDR1 is SGHRS and CDR2 YFSETQ. The V and J ends lost 4 bases and 0 bases, in that order; junction bases with no gene match: 12. The CDR3 loop reads CASSQFPGQGVNTEAFF. Written as DNA, the CDR3 is TGCGCCAGCAGCCAGTTCCCGGGGCAGGGGGTGAACACTGAAGCTTTCTTT.

The chain employs TRBV9 and TRBJ2-3; the D gene is possibly TRBD1 (5 bases). Deletions cut 2 bases from V and 1 base from J, with 11 bases between. Germline assignment: CDR1 SGDLS and CDR2 YYNGEE. There are 15 residues in the CDR3. The CDR3 region has the DNA TGTGCCAGCAGCGTCCAGGGAACCGGCACAGATACGCAGTATTTT. The encoded protein is CASSVQGTGTDTQYF.

This clone occurred once. This chain links TRBV27 with TRBJ2-7, with 12 bases fitting TRBD1. With V trimmed by 6 bases and J by 3 bases, 6 bases remained unmatched. Germline CDR1 reads MNHEY; CDR2 reads SMNVEV (reference sequence). CDR3 size: 15 residues. As DNA, the CDR3 is TGTGCCAGCAGCCCCGGGACAGGGGGCTTCTACGAGCAGTACTTC. Its translation: CASSPGTGGFYEQYF.

The chain links TRBV4-1 to TRBJ2-1; TRBD1 matches at 7 bases. Germline V gene sequence: CDR1 MGHRA, CDR2 YSYEKL. With 8 bases clipped from V and 6 bases from J, the junction kept 10 bases outside the gene matches. This CDR3 has 14 residues. DNA of the CDR3: TGCGCCAGCGGGAGACAGGGCTATTCCAATGAGCAGTTCTTC. Its protein is CASGRQGYSNEQFF.

V and J are TRBV27 and TRBJ2-7, with D possibly matching TRBD1 (6 bases). V shed 3 bases and J shed 4 bases, with 10 bases lying between them. CDR3 length equals 13 residues. Germline V CDR1 and CDR2: MNHEY, SMNVEV (reference sequence). The CDR3 region is CASSLNRVYEQYF. The CDR3 DNA sequence: TGTGCCAGCAGTTTGAACAGGGTGTACGAGCAGTACTTC.

The chain carries TRBV10-2 and TRBJ2-3; TRBD1 matches at 10 bases. From germline, CDR1 is WSHSY and CDR2 SAAADI. The CDR3 is made up of 14 amino acids. V shed 4 bases and J 6 bases; nucleotides not matched to a gene: 4. Here the CDR3 DNA reads TGCGCCAGCAGTGGACAGGGGGCGTCTGATACGCAGTATTTT. Residues: CASSGQGASDTQYF.

The chain combines TRBV9 with TRBJ2-3, with TRBD1 identical over 8 bases. CDR3 length: 16 amino acids. Germline V gives CDR1 SGDLS, CDR2 YYNGEE. The V gene end was trimmed by 4 bases and the J gene end by 2 bases; junction bases not matched to a gene: 9. CDR3 protein: CASSLRTGTTTDTQYF. In DNA, the CDR3 is TGTGCCAGCAGCCTTCGGACAGGGACCACCACAGATACGCAGTATTTT.

The chain recombines TRBV19 with TRBJ2-1, with TRBD1 matching 7 bases. Germline lookup yields CDR1 LNHDA and CDR2 SQIVND (reference sequence). J gave up 4 bases and V 10 bases, and 16 bases lay outside the gene matches. This CDR3 is built from 16 residues. The CDR3 reads CATAKTGTDPYNEQFF. CDR3 bases: TGTGCCACCGCGAAAACAGGGACAGATCCTTACAATGAGCAGTTCTTC.

This chain links TRBV5-1 with TRBJ2-3; D not resolved. V was pared by 0 bases and J by 0 bases, with 17 bases between. Germline V lookup: CDR1 SGHRS, CDR2 YFSETQ. CDR3 size: 18 residues. The chain's CDR3 is CASSLEPGSLVSTDTQYF. The CDR3 nucleotides read TGCGCCAGCAGCTTGGAACCGGGTTCCCTAGTAAGCACAGATACGCAGTATTTT.

V usage is TRBV7-2 and J usage is TRBJ2-1, with 8 bases that match TRBD2. The germline gives CDR1 SGHTA, CDR2 FQGNSA. The CDR3 runs 15 residues. V lost 1 base and J lost 3; bases outside the gene matches: 2. The CDR3 DNA is TGTGCCAGCAGCTTAGGGCTAGCGGGCTACAATGAGCAGTTCTTC. It translates to CASSLGLAGYNEQFF.

V and J are TRBV27 and TRBJ2-7, with D perhaps matching TRBD2 (6 bases). Germline assignment: CDR1 MNHEY and CDR2 SMNVEV (reference sequence). V was cut by 6 bases and J by 5 bases, with 14 bases left in between. The CDR3 loop spans 13 amino acids. CDR3 region: CASSYQDYHEQYF. The CDR3, as DNA: TGTGCCAGCAGCTACCAGGACTATCACGAGCAGTACTTC.

This chain joins TRBV27 and TRBJ1-5; D is possibly TRBD1 (5 bases). Germline CDR1 is MNHEY and CDR2 is SMNVEV (reference sequence). Trimming cost V 3 bases and J 5 bases, with 14 bases left between them. CDR3 length: 15 amino acids. CDR3 sequence (DNA): TGTGCCAGCAGTTTGTCGGCAGGGCTTCATCAGCCCCAGCATTTT. Translation gives CASSLSAGLHQPQHF.